These T cell receptor beta chains were read from a single sample in a study of cytomegalovirus exposure and HLA in healthy donors. TCRdb's table, derived via immunoSEQ multiplex PCR, lists solely in-frame clones and lacks some. The top ten hold around 12% of the sample, which has 200,000 to 300,000 clones, roughly 90% seen once. The source material was PBMCs. These receptors were obtained from a man younger than 35 in good health and CMV-seropositive. Each CDR3 is given with its conserved first and last residue. D genes are given only for firm matches. Some rows mark clone size as missing; the rest say once, few, many or name a class of expanded clone.

CDR3 protein	CDR3 DNA	D gene	clone size	V gene	J gene
CASSQPEFGQYEQYF	TGCGCCAGCAGCCAACCCGAGTTTGGGCAATACGAGCAGTACTTC	-	once	TRBV4-1	TRBJ2-7
CAWSRLLQETQYF	TGTGCCTGGAGTCGTCTCTTACAAGAGACCCAGTACTTC	-	-	TRBV30	TRBJ2-5
CASSLLAGGQGNTIYF	TGTGCCAGCAGTTTATTGGCCGGGGGTCAAGGAAACACCATATATTTT	-	-	TRBV27	TRBJ1-3
CASSMPFGQMAMVGDQPQHF	TGTGCCAGTAGTATGCCCTTTGGACAGATGGCTATGGTGGGGGATCAGCCCCAGCATTTT	-	-	TRBV19	TRBJ1-5
CASRGGDTYGYTF	TGTGCCAGCAGGGGGGGGGATACCTATGGCTACACCTTC	-	-	TRBV6-6	TRBJ1-2
CASSFGPYNEQFF	TGTGCCAGCTCCTTCGGGCCCTACAATGAGCAGTTCTTC	-	-	TRBV18	TRBJ2-1
CASSGGGSSYEQYF	TGTGCCAGCAGTGGCGGGGGGAGCTCCTACGAGCAGTACTTC	TRBD2	-	TRBV6-1	TRBJ2-7
CASSLVRSMGNEQFF	TGTGCCAGCAGCTTGGTTCGGAGCATGGGGAATGAGCAGTTCTTC	-	-	TRBV5-4	TRBJ2-1
CASRAGTVGIQYF	TGTGCCAGCAGAGCCGGGACAGTGGGCATTCAGTACTTC	TRBD1	-	TRBV2	TRBJ2-4
CASSSRGLTDTQYF	TGTGCCAGCAGCTCCCGAGGACTCACAGATACGCAGTATTTT	-	-	TRBV7-8	TRBJ2-3
CASSLVPDSSYNEQFF	TGTGCCAGCAGCTTAGTTCCGGATAGCTCCTACAATGAGCAGTTCTTC	-	once	TRBV11-2	TRBJ2-1
CASKEGMETGELFF	TGTGCCAGCAAGGAAGGGATGGAGACCGGGGAGCTGTTTTTT	-	-	TRBV6-1	TRBJ2-2
CAISESGGGADTQYF	TGTGCCATCAGTGAGTCCGGTGGGGGCGCAGATACGCAGTATTTT	-	-	TRBV10-3	TRBJ2-3
CASSLEASAGETQYF	TGTGCCAGCAGCTTAGAAGCTTCAGCAGGAGAGACCCAGTACTTC	-	-	TRBV7-6	TRBJ2-5
CASSAESGGVGQPQHF	TGTGCCAGCAGTGCTGAAAGCGGAGGGGTAGGACAGCCCCAGCATTTT	-	-	TRBV2	TRBJ1-5
CASSFLPSPTPTYEQYF	TGTGCCAGCAGTTTTCTGCCCTCTCCAACCCCAACCTACGAGCAGTACTTC	-	-	TRBV28	TRBJ2-7
CASSLGLAGYNEQFF	TGTGCCAGCAGCTTAGGTTTAGCGGGATACAATGAGCAGTTCTTC	TRBD2	-	TRBV11-3	TRBJ2-1
CASSLGRLANEQFF	TGTGCCAGCAGCTTGGGGAGATTAGCAAATGAGCAGTTCTTC	-	-	TRBV11-3	TRBJ2-1
CASSGQGSRREKLFF	TGTGCCAGCAGTGGACAGGGGAGCCGCAGGGAAAAACTGTTTTTT	TRBD1	-	TRBV6-1	TRBJ1-4
CASTYDRGTYEQYF	TGTGCCAGCACCTATGACAGGGGCACCTACGAGCAGTACTTC	TRBD1	few	TRBV11-1	TRBJ2-7
CASSISGSSYEQYF	TGCGCCAGCAGCATCTCGGGGAGCTCCTACGAGCAGTACTTC	-	few	TRBV5-1	TRBJ2-7
CASSLQQGDGYTF	TGTGCCAGCTCGCTTCAACAGGGGGATGGCTACACCTTC	TRBD1	-	TRBV18	TRBJ1-2
CASSAGGDGNTIYF	TGCGCCAGCAGCGCCGGGGGAGATGGAAACACCATATATTTT	-	-	TRBV5-1	TRBJ1-3
CASTVGTGVPGELFF	TGTGCCAGCACCGTCGGGACAGGGGTTCCCGGGGAGCTGTTTTTT	TRBD1	-	TRBV28	TRBJ2-2
CATSRDRYREFF	TGTGCCACCAGCAGAGATCGTTATAGGGAGTTCTTC	-	-	TRBV15	TRBJ2-1
CASSNGGNQPQHF	TGTGCCAGCAGTAATGGGGGAAATCAGCCCCAGCATTTT	-	-	TRBV11-2	TRBJ1-5